The 9 T cell receptor beta chains given below trace back to one sample, sequenced in a study of cytomegalovirus exposure and HLA in healthy donors. Both 60 Vbeta primers and 13 Jbeta primers went into the PCR. Some clones are missing from TCRdb's copy, which holds only in-frame ones; the method was immunoSEQ multiplex PCR. The table has under 85,000 clones, around 76% seen once. The sequenced material came from PBMCs. All receptors derive from a woman aged 30 to 39 in good health and CMV-seropositive.

This chain joins TRBV19 and TRBJ1-2; D gene unclear. The CDR3 totals 13 residues. Trimming cost V 3 bases and J 8 bases, with 13 bases left between them. Germline V gene sequence: CDR1 LNHDA, CDR2 SQIVND (reference sequence). The CDR3 region has the DNA TGTGCCAGTAGTATGAACTTAGTCTACGGCTACACCTTC. Translating gives CASSMNLVYGYTF.

CDR3 coding DNA: TGTGCCAGCAGCCCCAGGGGGACTGAAGCTTTCTTT. This codes for CASSPRGTEAFF. The chain recombines TRBV7-9 with TRBJ1-1; TRBD1 matches at 7 bases. This CDR3 spans 12 amino acids. Germline loops: CDR1 SEHNR, CDR2 FQNEAQ (reference sequence). After removal of 5 bases from V and 5 bases from J, the junction contained 2 bases not matched to a gene.

This chain uses TRBV4-3 with TRBJ1-2; weak D call: TRBD1 (5 bases). Germline lookup yields CDR1 LGHNA and CDR2 YSLEER. The CDR3 runs 18 residues. Trimming pared 0 bases from V and 5 bases from J, leaving 22 bases between. CDR3 bases: TGCGCCAGCAGCCAAGAATCCGCAGCCGGGGGGTTTGGATATGGCTACACCTTC. Residues: CASSQESAAGGFGYGYTF.

V is TRBV18 and J is TRBJ2-1, with D tentatively TRBD2 (6 bases). Trimming removed 3 bases at V and 4 bases at J, with 16 bases between. The CDR3 runs to 16 residues. Germline assignment: CDR1 KGHSH and CDR2 LQKENI. The DNA of the CDR3 is TGTGCCAGCTCACCCCAGGCGGGGCACCCTTACAATGAGCAGTTCTTC. This codes for CASSPQAGHPYNEQFF.

The chain employs TRBV29-1 and TRBJ2-1, with a possible D match to TRBD1 (6 bases). The CDR3 length is 9 residues. Germline V gives CDR1 SQVTM, CDR2 ANQGSEA. The germline V and J ends were trimmed by 6 bases and 10 bases, with 7 bases remaining between them. CDR3 residues: CSVGTEQFF. The CDR3 DNA is TGCAGCGTCGGGACAGAGCAGTTCTTC.

The rearrangement links TRBV11-2 to TRBJ2-2; D is perhaps TRBD2 (5 bases). Per the germline V gene, CDR1 is SGHAT and CDR2 is FQNNGV. The length of the CDR3 is 13 residues. The V end was cut by 9 bases, the J end by 5 bases, with 13 bases between. The CDR3 DNA follows: TGTGCCAGTCTCCGGGAACCTACCGGGGAGCTGTTTTTT. This sequence encodes CASLREPTGELFF. Variable domain in full (rest from reference TRBV11-2 and TRBJ2-2): EAGVAQSPRYKIIEKRQSVAFWCNPISGHATLYWYQQILGQGPKLLIQFQNNGVVDDSQLPKDRFSAERLKGVDSTLKIQPAKLEDSAVYLCASLREPTGELFFGEGSRLTVL.

V usage is TRBV2 and J usage is TRBJ2-7; 9 bases agree with TRBD1. Germline V gene data show CDR1 as SNHLY and CDR2 as FYNNEI. V lost 5 bases and J lost 4; bases outside the gene matches: 9. The CDR3 spans 15 residues. The CDR3 is CASSLGQGKVYEQYF. CDR3 nucleotides: TGTGCCAGCAGTTTGGGACAGGGTAAGGTATACGAGCAGTACTTC.

Only a few counts were recorded for this clone. The V gene is TRBV5-1, the J gene TRBJ2-7; 13 nucleotides agree with TRBD2. Trimming removed 3 bases from V and 4 bases from J; junction bases left unmatched: 4. CDR1 is SGHRS and CDR2 is YFSETQ in the germline V gene. CDR3 length equals 15 residues. CDR3 bases: TGCGCCAGCAGCTGGACTAGCGGGAGCGTGTACGAGCAGTACTTC. The encoded protein is CASSWTSGSVYEQYF.

This clone was seen a handful of times. The chain joins TRBV7-9 to TRBJ1-2; 9 nucleotides agree with TRBD1. The CDR3 length is 19 residues. Germline-derived CDR1 and CDR2 are SEHNR and FQNEAQ (reference sequence). Trimming cost V 0 bases and J 0 bases; bases outside gene matches: 11. This chain's CDR3 is CASSLAPITGGGPNYGYTF. The CDR3 bases are TGTGCCAGCAGCTTAGCACCGATTACAGGGGGCGGGCCTAACTATGGCTACACCTTC.